This record concerns one T cell receptor beta chain sequence. The antigen is not known. The record originates from a study of cytotoxic CD8 clonotypes in ibrutinib-treated CLL. Regarding the study as a whole: Clonality went up at the time of ibrutinib response, stayed stable in sustained remission, and later dropped back toward its baseline level at progression. Stable or contracted on treatment, public clonotypes were also uncommon.

Germline assignment: CDR1 SGHTA and CDR2 FQGNSA. Trimming shortened V by 5 bases and J by 0 bases, and 11 bases separated the two germline ends. The CDR3 contains 14 residues. Profiling relied on immunoSEQ multiplex PCR, and the TCRdb table lists in-frame clones only, not all of them. The data hold about 44,000 clones, with roughly three quarters observed a single time. The chain has TRBV7-2 and TRBJ2-7; D uncertain. Specimen: PBMCs, collected after 12 months of ibrutinib treatment. The receptor's source is a human donor with chronic lymphocytic leukemia. The CDR3 sequence is CASSARYRSYEQYF. DNA of the CDR3: TGTGCCAGCAGCGCCCGTTACCGCTCCTACGAGCAGTACTTC. Complete variable domain (other parts from reference TRBV7-2 and TRBJ2-7): GAGVSQSPSNKVTEKGKDVELRCDPISGHTALYWYRQSLGQGLEFLIYFQGNSAPDKSGLPSDRFSAERTGGSVSTLTIQRTQQEDSAVYLCASSARYRSYEQYFGPGTRLTVT.